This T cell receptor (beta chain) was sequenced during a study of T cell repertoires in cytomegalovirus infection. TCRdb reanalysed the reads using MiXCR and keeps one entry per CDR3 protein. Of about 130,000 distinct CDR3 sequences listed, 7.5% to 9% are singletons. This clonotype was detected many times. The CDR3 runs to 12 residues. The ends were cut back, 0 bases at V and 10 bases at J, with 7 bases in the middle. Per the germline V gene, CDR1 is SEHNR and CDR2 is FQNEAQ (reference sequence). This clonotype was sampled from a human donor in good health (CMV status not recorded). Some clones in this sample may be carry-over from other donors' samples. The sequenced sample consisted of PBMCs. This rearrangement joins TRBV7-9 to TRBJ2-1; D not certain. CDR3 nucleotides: TGTGCCAGCAGCTTAGCATTGTGGGAGCAGTTCTTC. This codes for CASSLALWEQFF.